This is a list of T cell receptor beta chains from one sample in a study of blood T cell repertoires in COVID-19. The method was immunoSEQ multiplex PCR; TCRdb's version includes in-frame clones alone and lacks a portion of them. The sample has more than 140,000 clones, around 81% seen once. Sequencing was carried out using peripheral blood. The receptor set was obtained from a human donor in a cohort sampled during active COVID-19. Both conserved end residues are part of each CDR3. D genes are given only for firm matches. The size field is filled for only some rows; it gives once, few, many or a size class.

j_gene	v_gene	d_gene	len	abundance	CDR3aa	CDR3nt
TRBJ1-5	TRBV27	TRBD1	16	NA	CASSSLLGQPVVPQHF	TGTGCCAGCAGTTCCCTCTTGGGACAGCCCGTGGTGCCCCAGCATTTT
TRBJ1-6	TRBV7-3	NA	13	NA	CASSLNQASPLHF	TGTGCCAGCAGCTTAAACCAGGCTTCACCCCTCCACTTT
TRBJ1-1	TRBV19	NA	13	NA	CASKELMNTEAFF	TGTGCCAGTAAAGAACTCATGAACACTGAAGCTTTCTTT
TRBJ2-1	TRBV7-2	NA	16	NA	CASSPQPRSGNNEQFF	TGTGCCAGCAGCCCCCAGCCTCGATCGGGGAACAATGAGCAGTTCTTC
TRBJ1-4	TRBV10-3	NA	15	NA	CAISERATGGEKLFF	TGTGCCATCAGTGAAAGGGCGACAGGTGGTGAAAAACTGTTTTTT
TRBJ1-1	TRBV12-3/TRBV12-4	NA	13	NA	CAQEGSLNTEAFF	TGTGCTCAGGAGGGCAGTTTGAACACTGAAGCTTTCTTT
TRBJ2-7	TRBV5-1	NA	15	NA	CASSSNPEALYEQYF	TGCGCCAGCAGCTCCAATCCGGAGGCCCTCTACGAGCAGTACTTC
TRBJ2-7	TRBV28	TRBD1	12	NA	CASSHEDRDSLF	TGTGCCAGCAGCCATGAGGACAGGGACTCACTCTTC
TRBJ2-1	TRBV3-1/TRBV3-2	TRBD1	14	NA	CASSLGTGANEQFF	TGTGCCAGCAGCCTCGGGACAGGGGCCAATGAGCAGTTCTTC
TRBJ1-1	TRBV4-2	NA	16	NA	CASSPYYGRMNTEAFF	TGTGCCAGCAGCCCATACTATGGAAGAATGAACACTGAAGCTTTCTTT
TRBJ1-1	TRBV28	NA	14	NA	CASSFPGRNHEAFF	TGTGCCAGCAGCTTCCCGGGGAGAAATCATGAAGCTTTCTTT
TRBJ1-2	TRBV18	NA	14	NA	CASSPVEGGNGYTF	TGTGCCAGCTCACCAGTTGAAGGGGGAAATGGCTACACCTTC
TRBJ2-7	TRBV5-1	TRBD1	15	NA	CASSLPKGGLSEQYF	TGCGCCAGCAGCTTACCAAAAGGGGGCCTCTCCGAGCAGTACTTC
TRBJ1-1	TRBV19	TRBD1	15	NA	CASSVGQVGNTEAFF	TGTGCCAGTAGTGTCGGACAGGTAGGGAACACTGAAGCTTTCTTT
TRBJ1-5	TRBV7-9	NA	14	NA	CASSLGGRNQPQHF	TGTGCCAGCAGCTTAGGAGGTCGAAATCAGCCCCAGCATTTT
TRBJ1-4	TRBV7-2	TRBD1	16	once	CASSRDRGKVWEKLFF	TGTGCCAGCAGCCGGGACAGGGGAAAGGTTTGGGAAAAACTGTTTTTT
TRBJ2-1	TRBV30	TRBD2	13	NA	CAWGAGAYNEQFF	TGTGCCTGGGGAGCGGGAGCCTACAATGAGCAGTTCTTC
TRBJ1-2	TRBV6-2/TRBV6-3	NA	17	NA	CASSRQVRNERHYGYTF	TGTGCCAGCAGTAGACAAGTTCGTAATGAAAGACACTATGGCTACACCTTC
TRBJ1-1	TRBV6-5	NA	13	NA	CASRTTQNTEAFF	TGTGCCAGCAGAACAACACAGAACACTGAAGCTTTCTTT
TRBJ2-2	TRBV11-3	NA	16	NA	CASSLDNGVLTGELFF	TGTGCCAGCAGCTTAGATAACGGGGTCCTCACCGGGGAGCTGTTTTTT
TRBJ2-7	TRBV2	NA	18	NA	CASSDSTGSSLWVYEQYF	TGTGCCAGCAGTGACTCGACAGGCTCCTCGCTATGGGTCTACGAGCAGTACTTC
TRBJ2-7	TRBV6-5	NA	12	once	CASSDSLYEQYF	TGTGCCAGCAGCGACAGCCTCTACGAGCAGTACTTC
TRBJ2-3	TRBV7-3	NA	13	NA	CASSPRGGDTQYF	TGTGCCAGCAGCCCCCGAGGGGGAGATACGCAGTATTTT
TRBJ2-2	TRBV18	TRBD2	16	NA	CASSNTQREINGELFF	TGTGCCAGCTCAAACACCCAGCGGGAGATTAACGGGGAGCTGTTTTTT
TRBJ2-1	TRBV11-2	NA	15	NA	CASSFIIEAGDEQFF	TGTGCCAGCAGTTTTATTATAGAGGCCGGGGATGAGCAGTTCTTC
TRBJ1-6	TRBV18	TRBD1	15	NA	CASSPTGGRDSPLHF	TGTGCCAGCTCCCCGACAGGGGGCAGGGATTCACCCCTCCACTTT
TRBJ2-1	TRBV6-2/TRBV6-3	TRBD2	14	NA	CASRPTSKYNEQFF	TGTGCCAGCCGCCCGACTAGCAAATACAATGAGCAGTTCTTC
TRBJ2-7	TRBV9	TRBD2	13	NA	CAAAGRVRYEQYF	TGTGCCGCCGCCGGGAGGGTTCGATACGAGCAGTACTTC
TRBJ2-7	TRBV7-9	NA	16	NA	CASIFSTATSNYEQYF	TGTGCCAGCATTTTCTCGACAGCGACCTCAAACTACGAGCAGTACTTC
TRBJ1-1	TRBV18	NA	13	NA	CASSPAGRTEAFF	TGTGCCAGCTCACCAGCAGGGAGGACTGAAGCTTTCTTT
TRBJ1-2	TRBV11-2	TRBD1	13	NA	CASSSTGNYGYTF	TGTGCCAGCAGCTCGACAGGGAACTATGGCTACACCTTC
TRBJ1-1	TRBV9	TRBD1	20	NA	CASSVGLMVGTGPGATEAFF	TGTGCCAGCAGCGTAGGTTTGATGGTAGGGACAGGCCCCGGGGCCACTGAAGCTTTCTTT
TRBJ1-2	TRBV13	TRBD1	15	NA	CASSLDRARLYGYTF	TGTGCCAGCAGCCTCGACAGGGCCCGACTCTATGGCTACACCTTC
TRBJ1-2	TRBV30	NA	12	few	CAWSVQQYGYTF	TGTGCCTGGAGTGTACAACAGTATGGCTACACCTTC
TRBJ2-7	TRBV10-2	TRBD2	13	NA	CASTTSGLYEQYF	TGCGCCAGCACAACTAGCGGCCTCTACGAGCAGTACTTC
TRBJ1-5	TRBV5-4	NA	14	NA	CASSLDGGDQPQHF	TGTGCCAGCAGCTTGGATGGAGGGGACCAGCCCCAGCATTTT
TRBJ2-3	TRBV27	TRBD2	17	NA	CASKVARAGGITDTQYF	TGTGCCAGCAAGGTCGCACGGGCGGGAGGGATCACAGATACGCAGTATTTT
TRBJ2-3	TRBV2	NA	14	NA	CASSDRRHTDTQYF	TGTGCCAGCAGTGATCGGCGGCACACAGATACGCAGTATTTT
TRBJ1-1	TRBV4-1	NA	18	once	CASSQKPLYDRSGTEAFF	TGCGCCAGCAGCCAAAAGCCCCTTTATGACAGGAGTGGAACTGAAGCTTTCTTT
TRBJ2-7	TRBV28	TRBD2	15	NA	CASLAHLAGTYEQYF	TGTGCCAGCTTAGCGCATCTAGCGGGTACCTACGAGCAGTACTTC